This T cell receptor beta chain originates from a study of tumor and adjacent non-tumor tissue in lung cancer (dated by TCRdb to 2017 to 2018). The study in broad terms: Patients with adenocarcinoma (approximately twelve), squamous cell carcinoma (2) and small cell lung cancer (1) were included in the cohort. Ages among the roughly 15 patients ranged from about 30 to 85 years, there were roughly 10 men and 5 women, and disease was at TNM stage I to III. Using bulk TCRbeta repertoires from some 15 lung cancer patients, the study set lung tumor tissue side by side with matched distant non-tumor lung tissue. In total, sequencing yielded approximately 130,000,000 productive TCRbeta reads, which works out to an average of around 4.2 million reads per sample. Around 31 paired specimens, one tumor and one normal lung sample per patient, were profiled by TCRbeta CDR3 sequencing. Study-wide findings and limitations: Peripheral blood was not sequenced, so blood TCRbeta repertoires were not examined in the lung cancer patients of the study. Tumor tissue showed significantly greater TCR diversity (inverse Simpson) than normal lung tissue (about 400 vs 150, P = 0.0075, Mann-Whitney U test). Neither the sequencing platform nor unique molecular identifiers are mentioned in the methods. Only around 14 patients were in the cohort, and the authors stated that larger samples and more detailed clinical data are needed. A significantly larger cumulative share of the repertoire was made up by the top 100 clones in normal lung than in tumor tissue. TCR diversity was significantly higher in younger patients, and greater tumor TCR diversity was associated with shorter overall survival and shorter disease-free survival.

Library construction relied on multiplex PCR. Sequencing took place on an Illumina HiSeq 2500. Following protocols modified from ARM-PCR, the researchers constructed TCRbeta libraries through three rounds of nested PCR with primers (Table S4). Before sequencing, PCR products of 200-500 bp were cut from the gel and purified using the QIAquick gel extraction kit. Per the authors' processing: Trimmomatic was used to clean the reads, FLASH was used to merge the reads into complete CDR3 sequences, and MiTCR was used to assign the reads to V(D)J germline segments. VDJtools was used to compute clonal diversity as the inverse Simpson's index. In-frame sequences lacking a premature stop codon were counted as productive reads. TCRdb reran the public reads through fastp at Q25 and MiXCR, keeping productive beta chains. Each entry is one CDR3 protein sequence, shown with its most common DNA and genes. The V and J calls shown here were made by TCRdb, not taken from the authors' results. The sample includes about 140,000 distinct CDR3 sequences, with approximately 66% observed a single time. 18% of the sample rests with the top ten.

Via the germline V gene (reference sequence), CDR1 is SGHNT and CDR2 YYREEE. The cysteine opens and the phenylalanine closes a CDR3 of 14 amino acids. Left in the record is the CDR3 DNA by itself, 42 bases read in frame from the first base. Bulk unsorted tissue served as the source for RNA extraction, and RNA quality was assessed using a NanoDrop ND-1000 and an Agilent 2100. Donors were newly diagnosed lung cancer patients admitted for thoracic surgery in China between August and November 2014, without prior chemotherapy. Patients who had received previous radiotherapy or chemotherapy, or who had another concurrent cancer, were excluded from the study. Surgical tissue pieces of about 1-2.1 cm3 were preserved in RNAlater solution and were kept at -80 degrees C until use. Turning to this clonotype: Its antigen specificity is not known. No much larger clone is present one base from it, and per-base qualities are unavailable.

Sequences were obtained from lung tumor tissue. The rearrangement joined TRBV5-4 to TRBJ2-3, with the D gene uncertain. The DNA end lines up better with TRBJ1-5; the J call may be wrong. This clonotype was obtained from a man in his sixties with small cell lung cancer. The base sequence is TGTGCCAGCAGCTTGTCCCACCAACCGGATATGCAGCATTTT. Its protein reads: CASSLSHQPDMQHF.